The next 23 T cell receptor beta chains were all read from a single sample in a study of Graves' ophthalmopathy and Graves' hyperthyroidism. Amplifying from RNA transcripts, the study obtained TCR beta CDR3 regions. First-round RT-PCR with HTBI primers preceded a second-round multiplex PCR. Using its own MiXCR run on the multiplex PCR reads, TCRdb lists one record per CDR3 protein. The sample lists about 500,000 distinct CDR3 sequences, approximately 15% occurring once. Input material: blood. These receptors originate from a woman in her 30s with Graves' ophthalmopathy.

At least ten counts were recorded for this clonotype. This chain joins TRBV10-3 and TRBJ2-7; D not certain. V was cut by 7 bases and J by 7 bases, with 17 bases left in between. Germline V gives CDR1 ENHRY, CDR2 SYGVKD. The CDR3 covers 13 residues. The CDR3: CAITSVKMGEQYF. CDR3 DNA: TGTGCCATCACGTCTGTTAAAATGGGGGAGCAGTACTTC.

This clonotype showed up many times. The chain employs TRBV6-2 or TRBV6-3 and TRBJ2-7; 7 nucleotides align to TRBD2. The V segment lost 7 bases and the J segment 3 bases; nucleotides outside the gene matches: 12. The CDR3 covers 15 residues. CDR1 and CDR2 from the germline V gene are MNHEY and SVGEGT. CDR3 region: CASTLSLAEFYEQYF. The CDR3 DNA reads TGTGCCAGCACCCTGAGCCTAGCGGAGTTCTACGAGCAGTACTTC.

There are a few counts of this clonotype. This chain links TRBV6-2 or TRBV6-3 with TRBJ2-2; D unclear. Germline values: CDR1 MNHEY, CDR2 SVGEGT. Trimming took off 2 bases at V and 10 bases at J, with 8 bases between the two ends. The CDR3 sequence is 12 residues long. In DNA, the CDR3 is TGTGCCAGCAGTTACGAGTCGCTGGAGCTGTTTTTT. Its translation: CASSYESLELFF.

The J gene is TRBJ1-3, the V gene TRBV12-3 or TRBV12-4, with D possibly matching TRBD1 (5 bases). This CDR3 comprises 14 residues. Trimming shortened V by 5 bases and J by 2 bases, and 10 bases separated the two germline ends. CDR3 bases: TGTGCCAGCAGTCACGGGACCGCTGGAAACACCATATATTTT. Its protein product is CASSHGTAGNTIYF.

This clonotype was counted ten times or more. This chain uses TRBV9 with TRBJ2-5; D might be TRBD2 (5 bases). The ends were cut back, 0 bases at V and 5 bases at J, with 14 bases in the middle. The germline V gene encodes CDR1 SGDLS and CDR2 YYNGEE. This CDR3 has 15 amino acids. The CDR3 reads CASSVVMGVGETQYF. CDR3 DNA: TGTGCCAGCAGCGTAGTAATGGGAGTGGGGGAGACCCAGTACTTC.

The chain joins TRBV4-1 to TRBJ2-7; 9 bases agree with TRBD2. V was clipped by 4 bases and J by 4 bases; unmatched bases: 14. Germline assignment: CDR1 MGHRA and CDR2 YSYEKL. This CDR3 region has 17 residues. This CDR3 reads CASSRTRSGSGPYEQYF. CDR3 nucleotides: TGCGCCAGCAGCCGCACACGTAGCGGGAGTGGCCCGTACGAGCAGTACTTC.

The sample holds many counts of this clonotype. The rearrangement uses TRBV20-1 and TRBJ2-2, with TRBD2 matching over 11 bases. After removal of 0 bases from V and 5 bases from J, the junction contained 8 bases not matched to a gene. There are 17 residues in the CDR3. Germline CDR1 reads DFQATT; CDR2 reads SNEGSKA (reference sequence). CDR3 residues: CSAREGVGLAGTGELFF. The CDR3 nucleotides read TGCAGTGCTAGAGAGGGCGTAGGACTAGCGGGTACCGGGGAGCTGTTTTTT.

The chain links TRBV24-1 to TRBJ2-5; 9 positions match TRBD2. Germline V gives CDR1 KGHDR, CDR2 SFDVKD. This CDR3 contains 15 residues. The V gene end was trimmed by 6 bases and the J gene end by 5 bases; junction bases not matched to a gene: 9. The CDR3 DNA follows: TGTGCCACCAGTTTGGCTAGCGGGAAAGGGGAGACCCAGTACTTC. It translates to CATSLASGKGETQYF.

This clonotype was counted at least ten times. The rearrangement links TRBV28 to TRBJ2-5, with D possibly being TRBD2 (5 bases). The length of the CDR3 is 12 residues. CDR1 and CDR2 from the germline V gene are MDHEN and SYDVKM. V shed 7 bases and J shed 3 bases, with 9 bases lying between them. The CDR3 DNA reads TGTGCCAGCAAAGAGGGAAAAGAGACCCAGTACTTC. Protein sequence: CASKEGKETQYF.

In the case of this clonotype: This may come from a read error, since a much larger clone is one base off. The CDR3 region is CASRLRSGSTYEQYF. The CDR3 DNA follows: TGTGCCAGCCGCTTAAGGTCGGGTTCAACCTACGAGCAGTACTTC. The rearrangement joins TRBV12-3 or TRBV12-4 to TRBJ2-7; no clear D. The CDR3 runs to 15 residues. Trimming removed 8 bases at V and 2 bases at J, with 19 bases between.

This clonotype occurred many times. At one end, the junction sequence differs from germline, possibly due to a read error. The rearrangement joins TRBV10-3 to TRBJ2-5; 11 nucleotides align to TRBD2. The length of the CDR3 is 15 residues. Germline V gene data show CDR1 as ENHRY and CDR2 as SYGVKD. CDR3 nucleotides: TGTGCCATCCGCGGGACTAGCGGAGACCAAGAGGCCCAGTACTTC. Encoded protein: CAIRGTSGDQEAQYF.

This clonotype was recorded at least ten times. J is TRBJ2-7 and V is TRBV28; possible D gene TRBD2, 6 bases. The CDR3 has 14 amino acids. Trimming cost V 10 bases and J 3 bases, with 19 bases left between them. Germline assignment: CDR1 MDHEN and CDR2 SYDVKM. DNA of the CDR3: TGTGCCACCAACGGAGGGAGGACGGTCTACGAGCAGTACTTC. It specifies CATNGGRTVYEQYF.

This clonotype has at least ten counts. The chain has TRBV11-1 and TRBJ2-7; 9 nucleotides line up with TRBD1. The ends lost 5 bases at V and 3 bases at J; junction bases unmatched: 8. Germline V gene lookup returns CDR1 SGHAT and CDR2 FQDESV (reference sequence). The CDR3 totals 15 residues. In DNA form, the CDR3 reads TGTGCCAGCAGCACCCGGGGACAGGGAGGCTACGAGCAGTACTTC. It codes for CASSTRGQGGYEQYF.

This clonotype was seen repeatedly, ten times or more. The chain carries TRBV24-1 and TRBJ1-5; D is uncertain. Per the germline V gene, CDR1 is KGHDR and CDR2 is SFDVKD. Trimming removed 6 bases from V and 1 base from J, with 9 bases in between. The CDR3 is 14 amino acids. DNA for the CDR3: TGTGCCACCAGTCCGGACGCGAGCAATCAGCCCCAGCATTTT. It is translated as CATSPDASNQPQHF.

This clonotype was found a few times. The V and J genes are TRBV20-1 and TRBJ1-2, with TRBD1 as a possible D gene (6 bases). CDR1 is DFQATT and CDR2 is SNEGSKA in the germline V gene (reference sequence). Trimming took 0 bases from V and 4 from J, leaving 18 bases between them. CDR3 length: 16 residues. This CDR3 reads CSARDSMGGLGYGYTF. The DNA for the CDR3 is TGCAGTGCTAGAGATTCAATGGGGGGCCTCGGCTATGGCTACACCTTC.

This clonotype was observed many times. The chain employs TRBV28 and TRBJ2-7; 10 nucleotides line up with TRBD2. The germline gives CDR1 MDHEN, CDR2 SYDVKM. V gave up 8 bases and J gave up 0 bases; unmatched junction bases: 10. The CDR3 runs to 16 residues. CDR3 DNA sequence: TGTGCCAGCGGGGGGCTAGCGGGGGACCCCTCCTACGAGCAGTACTTC. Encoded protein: CASGGLAGDPSYEQYF. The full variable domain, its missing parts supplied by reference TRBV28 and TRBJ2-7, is DVKVTQSSRYLVKRTGEKVFLECVQDMDHENMFWYRQDPGLGLRLIYFSYDVKMKEKGDIPEGYSVSREKKERFSLILESASTNQTSMYLCASGGLAGDPSYEQYFGPGTRLTVT.

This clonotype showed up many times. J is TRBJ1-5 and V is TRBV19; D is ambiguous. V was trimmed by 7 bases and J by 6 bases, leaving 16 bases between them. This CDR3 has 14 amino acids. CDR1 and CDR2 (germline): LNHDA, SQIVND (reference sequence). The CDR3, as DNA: TGTGCCAGTACGGCTGTATCCGTCGGTCAGCCCCAGCATTTT. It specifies CASTAVSVGQPQHF.

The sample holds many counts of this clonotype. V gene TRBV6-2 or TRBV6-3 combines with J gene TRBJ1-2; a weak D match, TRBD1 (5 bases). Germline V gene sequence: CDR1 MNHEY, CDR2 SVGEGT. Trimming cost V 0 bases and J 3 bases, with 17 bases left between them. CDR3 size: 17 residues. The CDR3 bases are TGTGCCAGCAGTTACTCGATCTCGGGACGGGGGGACTATGGCTACACCTTC. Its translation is CASSYSISGRGDYGYTF.

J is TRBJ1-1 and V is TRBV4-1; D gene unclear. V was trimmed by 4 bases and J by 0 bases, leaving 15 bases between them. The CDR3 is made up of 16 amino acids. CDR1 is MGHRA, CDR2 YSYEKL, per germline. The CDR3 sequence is CASSPVAAEMNTEAFF. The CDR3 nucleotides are TGCGCCAGCAGCCCCGTGGCAGCCGAAATGAACACTGAAGCTTTCTTT.

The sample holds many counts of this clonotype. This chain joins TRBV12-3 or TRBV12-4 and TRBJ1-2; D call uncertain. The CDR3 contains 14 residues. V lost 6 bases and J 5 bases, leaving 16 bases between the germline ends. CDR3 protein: CASSNEAVLYGYTF. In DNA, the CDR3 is TGTGCCAGCAGCAACGAGGCAGTACTTTATGGCTACACCTTC.

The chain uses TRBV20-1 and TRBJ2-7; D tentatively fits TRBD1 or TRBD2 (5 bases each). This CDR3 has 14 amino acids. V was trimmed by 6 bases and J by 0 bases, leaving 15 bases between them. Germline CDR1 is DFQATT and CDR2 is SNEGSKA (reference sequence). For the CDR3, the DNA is TGCAGTGCCATCCGGGACCGACTCTCCTACGAGCAGTACTTC. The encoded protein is CSAIRDRLSYEQYF.

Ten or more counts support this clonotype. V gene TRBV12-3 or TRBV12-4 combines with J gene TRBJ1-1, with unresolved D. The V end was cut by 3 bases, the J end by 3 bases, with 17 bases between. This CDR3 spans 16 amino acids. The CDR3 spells CASSFAFGEGDTEAFF. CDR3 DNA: TGTGCCAGCAGTTTTGCATTCGGGGAAGGCGACACTGAAGCTTTCTTT.

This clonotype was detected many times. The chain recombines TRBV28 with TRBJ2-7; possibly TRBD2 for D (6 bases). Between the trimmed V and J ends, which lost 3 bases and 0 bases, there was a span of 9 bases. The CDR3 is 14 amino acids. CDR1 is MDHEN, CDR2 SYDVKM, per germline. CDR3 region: CASSFRRDSYEQYF. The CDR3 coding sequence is TGTGCCAGCAGTTTCCGGCGGGACTCCTACGAGCAGTACTTC.